This entry describes one T cell receptor (beta chain). Its matching antigen is unknown. The CDR3 is 16 residues long. CDR1 is SGDLS, CDR2 YYNGEE, per germline. The V and J ends lost 0 bases and 2 bases respectively, with 13 bases between them. The data derive from a study of identical twins. Whole-study findings and limits: Because invariant MAIT and iNKT cells could be present, zero-insertion analyses could be partly confounded.

TCRdb called the 5' RACE reads again in MiXCR, with one record for every CDR3 protein. In the table there are roughly 750,000 distinct CDR3 sequences, 21% of which are singletons. A further study also used this sample, focusing on T cells expressing NK-cell markers. From that second work: Investigators obtained TCR beta repertoires from sorted CD3+CD56+NKG2C+, CD3+CD56+NKG2C- and CD3+CD56-NKG2C+ T cells. Anti-gamma-delta TCR antibody use in several experiments restricted sorting to alpha-beta TCR T cells. CD8+ T cells in roughly six donors included dominant NKG2C+ clonotypes at 1.0-7.0%.

The sequence was obtained from a woman aged 18-29 years in good health. Sequencing was done on a sample of PBMCs. This rearrangement joins TRBV9 to TRBJ2-3; D is possibly TRBD1 (6 bases). Here the CDR3 DNA reads TGTGCCAGCAGCGTAGTCGGGACACCCGTCACAGATACGCAGTATTTT. It translates to CASSVVGTPVTDTQYF.